The 16 T cell receptor beta chains below were found in one sample sequenced in a study of OX40 agonist ivuxolimab in advanced cancers. TCRdb's table, derived via immunoSEQ multiplex PCR, lists solely in-frame clones and lacks some. Of approximately 62,000 clones listed, 89% are singletons. This specimen was CD4+ or CD8+ T cells sorted from blood, taken in a trial of the OX40 agonist ivuxolimab. These receptors were collected from an adult with an advanced solid tumor such as melanoma, head and neck, liver or kidney cancer.

This clone was observed a single time. The V and J genes are TRBV9 and TRBJ2-2; 9 bases are shared with TRBD1. In germline, CDR1 is SGDLS, CDR2 YYNGEE. The J segment lost 4 bases and the V segment lost 2 bases, leaving 3 bases of the junction unmatched. The CDR3 totals 15 residues. CDR3 sequence: CASSVGQGITGELFF. The CDR3 DNA is TGTGCCAGCAGCGTGGGACAGGGAATCACCGGGGAGCTGTTTTTT.

The chain is built from TRBV7-6 and TRBJ1-5; D not certain. Germline CDR1 and CDR2: SGHVS and FNYEAQ. V shed 5 bases and J shed 10 bases, with 18 bases lying between them. The CDR3 contains 14 residues. CDR3 protein: CASSQGGPTGPQHF. Written as DNA, the CDR3 is TGTGCCAGCAGCCAAGGAGGCCCTACTGGACCCCAGCATTTT. The whole variable domain, remainder taken from reference TRBV7-6 and TRBJ1-5, is GAGVSQSPRYKVTKRGQDVALRCDPISGHVSLYWYRQALGQGPEFLTYFNYEAQQDKSGLPNDRFSAERPEGSISTLTIQRTEQRDSAMYRCASSQGGPTGPQHFGDGTRLSIL.

The chain joins TRBV28 to TRBJ1-5; D gene uncertain. Looked up from germline, CDR1 is MDHEN and CDR2 is SYDVKM. There are 15 residues in the CDR3. The V and J ends lost 2 bases and 0 bases respectively, with 8 bases between them. CDR3 sequence (DNA): TGTGCCAGCAGTTTAGCACCGAATAGCAATCAGCCCCAGCATTTT. It codes for CASSLAPNSNQPQHF.

This clone was observed a single time. The chain uses TRBV2 and TRBJ2-1; D is ambiguous. Germline lookup yields CDR1 SNHLY and CDR2 FYNNEI. V lost 8 bases to trimming and J lost 0 bases, with 8 bases between them. CDR3 length: 13 amino acids. The DNA for the CDR3 is TGTGCCAGCGTGGGTGACTCCTACAATGAGCAGTTCTTC. It yields the protein CASVGDSYNEQFF.

The chain is built from TRBV20-1 and TRBJ2-5, with D perhaps matching TRBD2 (6 bases). V lost 3 bases, J lost 5 bases, and 7 bases lay in between. This CDR3 region has 11 residues. The germline V gene encodes CDR1 DFQATT and CDR2 SNEGSKA (reference sequence). DNA for the CDR3: TGCAGTGCTAGCGGGAGTGAGACCCAGTACTTC. This sequence encodes CSASGSETQYF.

The table lists this clone with a few counts. The rearrangement joins TRBV5-8 to TRBJ2-7; D is unclear. V was clipped by 0 bases and J by 6 bases, with 1 base between them. Germline CDR1 and CDR2: SGHTS and YDEGEE. The CDR3 runs to 10 residues. Here the CDR3 reads CASSLAEQYF. The CDR3 DNA sequence: TGTGCCAGCAGCTTGGCCGAGCAGTACTTC.

The J gene is TRBJ1-1, the V gene TRBV10-3; D unclear. Trimming took off 6 bases at V and 5 bases at J, with 7 bases between the two ends. The germline V gene encodes CDR1 ENHRY and CDR2 SYGVKD. This CDR3 contains 11 residues. In DNA form, the CDR3 reads TGTGCCATCAGCGGGAAGACTGAAGCTTTCTTT. Translating it yields CAISGKTEAFF.

The chain links TRBV30 to TRBJ2-3, with no clear D. The CDR3 is 12 amino acids. V lost 2 bases and J 3 bases, leaving 6 bases between the germline ends. Germline assignment: CDR1 GTSNPN and CDR2 SVGIG (reference sequence). The CDR3 DNA follows: TGTGCCTGGAGTCCGAATACAGATACGCAGTATTTT. Protein product: CAWSPNTDTQYF.

The genes are TRBV28 and TRBJ1-1, with a tentative D call TRBD1 (6 bases). The germline gives CDR1 MDHEN, CDR2 SYDVKM. This CDR3 comprises 14 residues. V was trimmed by 10 bases and J by 1 base, leaving 16 bases between them. The CDR3 DNA sequence: TGTGCCACTAGACGGGGGCGGGAGAACACTGAAGCTTTCTTT. Protein product: CATRRGRENTEAFF.

This clone was seen once. The chain uses TRBV2 and TRBJ2-7; D is possibly TRBD1 (6 bases). V was clipped by 3 bases and J by 4 bases, with 13 bases between them. Germline assignment: CDR1 SNHLY and CDR2 FYNNEI. The CDR3 sequence is 14 residues long. The CDR3 DNA reads as TGTGCCAGCAGTGATTCCGGGACACAATACGAGCAGTACTTC. Its translation: CASSDSGTQYEQYF. Using reference TRBV2 and TRBJ2-7 for the parts outside the CDR3, the full variable domain is EPEVTQTPSHQVTQMGQEVILRCVPISNHLYFYWYRQILGQKVEFLVSFYNNEISEKSEIFDDQFSVERPDGSNFTLKIRSTKLEDSAMYFCASSDSGTQYEQYFGPGTRLTVT.

V and J are TRBV30 and TRBJ2-7; D unresolved. Trimming cost V 0 bases and J 3 bases, with 12 bases left between them. CDR3 size: 14 residues. Germline assignment: CDR1 GTSNPN and CDR2 SVGIG (reference sequence). This CDR3 reads CAWSVRRSNYEQYF. The CDR3 DNA sequence: TGTGCCTGGAGTGTACGTCGGTCGAACTACGAGCAGTACTTC.

The genes are TRBV5-1 and TRBJ1-1; D not resolved. Trimming removed 2 bases at V and 1 base at J, with 12 bases between. The germline gives CDR1 SGHRS, CDR2 YFSETQ. The CDR3 is made up of 15 amino acids. The CDR3 coding sequence is TGCGCCAGCAGCTTCTTCGGGCACCCGAACACTGAAGCTTTCTTT. This gives the protein CASSFFGHPNTEAFF.

The chain has TRBV6-1 and TRBJ2-7; 7 bases map to TRBD1. Germline CDR1 and CDR2: MNHNS and SASEGT. CDR3 size: 15 residues. The V segment lost 5 bases and the J segment 0 bases; nucleotides outside the gene matches: 7. Here the CDR3 reads CASSRDRASSYEQYF. CDR3 in DNA: TGTGCCAGCAGTCGTGACAGGGCCAGCTCCTACGAGCAGTACTTC.

The chain has TRBV18 and TRBJ2-1; possibly TRBD2 for D (6 bases). CDR3 length equals 15 residues. Germline V gene sequence: CDR1 KGHSH, CDR2 LQKENI. The V gene lost 6 bases and the J gene lost 0 bases, with 12 bases spanning the gap. For the CDR3, the DNA is TGTGCCAGCTCGGGTAGCGGCAGCTCCTACAATGAGCAGTTCTTC. This gives the protein CASSGSGSSYNEQFF. Drawing the rest from reference TRBV18 and TRBJ2-1, the complete variable domain is NAGVMQNPRHLVRRRGQEARLRCSPMKGHSHVYWYRQLPEEGLKFMVYLQKENIIDESGMPKERFSAEFPKEGPSILRIQQVVRGDSAAYFCASSGSGSSYNEQFFGPGTRLTVL.

The rearrangement joins TRBV30 to TRBJ1-1; tentative D call: TRBD1 (6 bases). CDR3 length: 14 amino acids. Germline assignment: CDR1 GTSNPN and CDR2 SVGIG (reference sequence). V lost 2 bases and J 7 bases, leaving 17 bases between the germline ends. The CDR3 protein is CAWSPFLQGYEAFF. CDR3 DNA sequence: TGTGCCTGGAGTCCTTTCCTACAGGGATATGAAGCTTTCTTT.

This clone showed up just once. The genes are TRBV6-5 and TRBJ1-1; no clear D gene. Trimming removed 3 bases at V and 0 bases at J, with 5 bases between. CDR1 is MNHEY and CDR2 is SVGAGI in the germline V gene. The CDR3 runs to 13 residues. Here the CDR3 reads CASSYSMNTEAFF. The CDR3 coding sequence is TGTGCCAGCAGTTATTCCATGAACACTGAAGCTTTCTTT.